This is a list of T cell receptor beta chains from one sample in a study of graft-versus-host responses after intestinal transplantation. The data were produced by immunoSEQ multiplex PCR, yet TCRdb's version contains in-frame clones alone and is incomplete. The repertoire holds under 75,000 clones, with nearly 90% as singletons. Their target antigens are unknown. The starting material was unstimulated CD8+ T cells sorted from spleen or lymph node cells, obtained before transplant. The receptors shown here come from a human donor who was the organ donor for an intestinal transplant. Each CDR3 is given with its conserved first and last residue. The D gene is left open where the match is weak. The size entry is marked missing in some rows and otherwise reads once, few, many or a size class.

CDR3 length: 17; J gene: TRBJ2-1; V gene: TRBV4-1; D gene: TRBD2; clone size: NA; CDR3 DNA: TGCGCCAGCAGCCAAATCTCTAGCGGGGGGGACTACAATGAGCAGTTCTTC; CDR3 protein: CASSQISSGGDYNEQFF
CDR3 length: 13; J gene: TRBJ1-5; V gene: TRBV18; D gene: NA; clone size: once; CDR3 DNA: TGTGCCAGCTCACGGATGGGAGGTCAGCCCCAGCATTTT; CDR3 protein: CASSRMGGQPQHF
CDR3 length: 14; J gene: TRBJ2-3; V gene: TRBV7-3; D gene: TRBD1; clone size: NA; CDR3 DNA: TGTGCCAGCAGCTCGGGACAGGGCACAGATACGCAGTATTTT; CDR3 protein: CASSSGQGTDTQYF
CDR3 length: 16; J gene: TRBJ2-2; V gene: TRBV6-9; D gene: TRBD1; clone size: NA; CDR3 DNA: TGTGCCAGCGGAAATAGCAGGGGGCGGGGCACCGGGGAGCTGTTTTTT; CDR3 protein: CASGNSRGRGTGELFF
CDR3 length: 14; J gene: TRBJ1-5; V gene: TRBV6-5; D gene: NA; clone size: NA; CDR3 DNA: TGTGCCAGCAGAAACGGACTTTCCAATCAGCCCCAGCATTTT; CDR3 protein: CASRNGLSNQPQHF
CDR3 length: 15; J gene: TRBJ1-3; V gene: TRBV6-6; D gene: NA; clone size: few; CDR3 DNA: TGTGCCAGCAGTTACTCGAGGCTCTCTGGAAACACCATATATTTT; CDR3 protein: CASSYSRLSGNTIYF
CDR3 length: 15; J gene: TRBJ1-3; V gene: TRBV6-1; D gene: NA; clone size: NA; CDR3 DNA: TGTGCCAGCAGTGAAGCGCAGGATTCTGGAAACACCATATATTTT; CDR3 protein: CASSEAQDSGNTIYF
CDR3 length: 14; J gene: TRBJ1-1; V gene: TRBV6-1; D gene: NA; clone size: few; CDR3 DNA: TGTGCCAGCAGTGAAAGGGAGGAGAACACTGAAGCTTTCTTT; CDR3 protein: CASSEREENTEAFF
CDR3 length: 13; J gene: TRBJ2-3; V gene: TRBV6-5; D gene: NA; clone size: NA; CDR3 DNA: TGTGCCAGCAGTCTAATGCGGGGAGATACGCAGTATTTT; CDR3 protein: CASSLMRGDTQYF
CDR3 length: 17; J gene: TRBJ1-6; V gene: TRBV4-1; D gene: NA; clone size: few; CDR3 DNA: TGCGCCAGCAGCCAAGACCCCGCCTGGGGCCCTAATTCACCCCTCCACTTT; CDR3 protein: CASSQDPAWGPNSPLHF
CDR3 length: 15; J gene: TRBJ1-3; V gene: TRBV27; D gene: NA; clone size: NA; CDR3 DNA: TGTGCCAGCAGTTTATCCGCCGGCTCTGGAAACACCATATATTTT; CDR3 protein: CASSLSAGSGNTIYF
CDR3 length: 15; J gene: TRBJ1-2; V gene: TRBV4-3; D gene: NA; clone size: NA; CDR3 DNA: TGCGCCAGCAGCCAAGATAGCGGACTATTCTATGGCTACACCTTC; CDR3 protein: CASSQDSGLFYGYTF
CDR3 length: 15; J gene: TRBJ2-1; V gene: TRBV28; D gene: NA; clone size: NA; CDR3 DNA: TGTGCCAGCACTCAGGGCGAGGGGAGGTACAATGAGCAGTTCTTC; CDR3 protein: CASTQGEGRYNEQFF
CDR3 length: 14; J gene: TRBJ1-2; V gene: TRBV7-9; D gene: TRBD1; clone size: few; CDR3 DNA: TGTGCCAGCAGCCGGGGACAGATTAACTATGGCTACACCTTC; CDR3 protein: CASSRGQINYGYTF
CDR3 length: 14; J gene: TRBJ1-1; V gene: TRBV4-2; D gene: NA; clone size: once; CDR3 DNA: TGTGCCAGCAGCCAAGACAGGGGTGGAACTGAAGCTTTCTTT; CDR3 protein: CASSQDRGGTEAFF
CDR3 length: 15; J gene: TRBJ1-2; V gene: TRBV29-1; D gene: TRBD1; clone size: NA; CDR3 DNA: TGCAGCGTTGTCACTGGGACAGGGTGGAACTATGGCTACACCTTC; CDR3 protein: CSVVTGTGWNYGYTF
CDR3 length: 15; J gene: TRBJ2-2; V gene: TRBV4-3; D gene: NA; clone size: few; CDR3 DNA: TGCGCCAGCAGCCAAGCGGAGCCAAACACCGGGGAGCTGTTTTTT; CDR3 protein: CASSQAEPNTGELFF
CDR3 length: 15; J gene: TRBJ2-2; V gene: TRBV6-1; D gene: NA; clone size: NA; CDR3 DNA: TGTGCCAGCAGTGAAGGACAGGACCACACCGGGGAGCTGTTTTTT; CDR3 protein: CASSEGQDHTGELFF
CDR3 length: 15; J gene: TRBJ2-5; V gene: TRBV25-1; D gene: TRBD1; clone size: NA; CDR3 DNA: TGTGCCAGCAGTGAACAGGGGGCTGGCCAAGAGACCCAGTACTTC; CDR3 protein: CASSEQGAGQETQYF
CDR3 length: 18; J gene: TRBJ2-5; V gene: TRBV7-9; D gene: NA; clone size: NA; CDR3 DNA: TGTGCCAGCAGCTCCTTCCGGCCAGGGGAGGGTCAAGGGGAGACCCAGTACTTC; CDR3 protein: CASSSFRPGEGQGETQYF
CDR3 length: 16; J gene: TRBJ2-3; V gene: TRBV28; D gene: NA; clone size: NA; CDR3 DNA: TGTGCCAGCAGTTTTACCCCTAGCGAGATCACAGATACGCAGTATTTT; CDR3 protein: CASSFTPSEITDTQYF
CDR3 length: 16; J gene: TRBJ2-2; V gene: TRBV11-2; D gene: NA; clone size: NA; CDR3 DNA: TGTGCCAGCAGCTTATGGGGGGGGACACACACCGGGGAGCTGTTTTTT; CDR3 protein: CASSLWGGTHTGELFF
CDR3 length: 16; J gene: TRBJ1-6; V gene: TRBV28; D gene: TRBD1; clone size: NA; CDR3 DNA: TGTGCCAGCAGCCAGGACAGGGAAGAAAATAATTCACCCCTCCACTTT; CDR3 protein: CASSQDREENNSPLHF
CDR3 length: 15; J gene: TRBJ1-5; V gene: TRBV10-1; D gene: TRBD1; clone size: NA; CDR3 DNA: TGCGCCAGCAGCTTAGACAGGGGATGGGATCAGCCCCAGCATTTT; CDR3 protein: CASSLDRGWDQPQHF
CDR3 length: 16; J gene: TRBJ1-2; V gene: TRBV27; D gene: TRBD1; clone size: NA; CDR3 DNA: TGTGCCAGCAGTTTAGGGGGAGGACAGGGGGGCTCTGGCTACACCTTC; CDR3 protein: CASSLGGGQGGSGYTF